The present T cell receptor (beta chain) was sequenced within a study of shared clonotypes between healthy human individuals (TCRdb year 2020). Looking at the study overall: A few men and a couple of women, aged 18 to 49 years, made up the cohort. For each donor, CD4 naive and CD4 memory were each run on three plates, CD8 naive on two plates, and CD8 memory on one plate. To estimate repertoire size and how much clonotype sharing occurs between individuals, the study deeply sequenced the blood TCR repertoires of about 5 healthy adults. Different laboratories and diverse techniques were used to prepare libraries and sequence TCR repertoires, to increase sequencing depth and limit assay-specific biases. Leukapheresis yielded between about 0.94 and 9.5 billion PBMCs per donor. Results and caveats for the whole study, not just this receptor: Naive subsets generally had larger estimated clonotype richness than memory subsets did. Sampling was restricted to blood, and TCR repertoires in tissues likely differ from the TCR repertoires found in blood. Because the study included only a small number of donors, the genetic and exposure-history diversity represented was limited. Based on pairwise subsampling, the degree of clonotype sharing among donors was expected to be affected by sequencing depth. Compared with non-shared clonotypes, clonotypes shared by all four sorted-subset donors had higher generation probabilities. Across four donors, approximately 4.6% of naive CD4, roughly 3.5% of naive CD8, about 2% of memory CD4, and approximately 0.4% of memory CD8 clonotypes were shared. Even with the large sequencing depth, rarefaction of the sorted-subset datasets indicated that sequencing was incomplete.

The CDR3 goes from the cysteine to the phenylalanine over 15 residues. Kept here is only the CDR3 DNA, which spans 45 bases and is read in frame from base 1. Trimming removed 5 bases from V and 3 bases from J, leaving 13 bases between the germline ends. CDR1 and CDR2 were assigned from the germline V gene as SGHVS and FQNEAQ. The donors were healthy, HIV-negative adults with no recently reported acute infections or vaccinations. All donors were Caucasian adults living in Nashville, Tennessee, USA. CD8 memory samples combined magnetically selected CD45RO+ cells with CCR7-negative CD45RA+ effector memory (TemRA) cells. After blood collection by leukapheresis, PBMCs were isolated using Ficoll-Histopaque density gradient centrifugation and then cryopreserved in the vapor phase of liquid nitrogen. Purity and quantity of every magnetically sorted T cell population were checked by analytical flow cytometry. Each sorted fraction had its genomic DNA isolated and then quantified by UV absorbance on a Nanodrop 2000c.

Note on this clone: Its antigen is still unknown. The input lacks base qualities; no much larger clone sits a single base away.

Using the deep immunoSEQ assay, multiplex PCR amplified TCR CDR3 regions from genomic DNA. Extracted genomic DNA from each cell subset was spread evenly across all wells of several immunoSEQ 96-well plates, with each plate serving as a replicate. For sorted subsets, each replicate PCR was loaded with 200 ng genomic DNA, equivalent to 30,000 or so T cell genomes. Purified libraries were quantified with a Qubit 3.0 fluorometer, sized on a Bioanalyzer 2100, and re-quantified with the KAPA Library Quantification kit. Every immunoSEQ 96-well plate was sequenced on a separate single-read 150-cycle Illumina NextSeq 550 flow cell. The paper's processing steps were these. Because only junctional sequences without quality scores were contained in the immunoSEQ output, filtering matching that applied to full-length reads could not be performed. Sequences were annotated with PyIR, a Python wrapper for IgBLAST v1.9, using IMGT germline references to assign V/J genes and CDR3. Reads were filtered out if the reads had weak V/J assignments (E-value above 1e-6), no CDR3, stop codons, out-of-frame junctions, or ambiguous translated residues. V3J clonotypes were defined as sequences sharing the same inferred V gene, J gene, and CDR3 amino acid sequence. The percentage overlap between two repertoires was calculated by dividing the number of shared unique clonotypes by the size of the smaller repertoire. RTK rarefaction, the Chao1 estimator, and Recon v2.1 estimates of unobserved clonotypes were used to assess repertoire richness. OLGA was used to compute generation probabilities for all TCRbeta clonotypes that the gDNA method yielded from a handful of donors. As stored in TCRdb, this immuneACCESS dataset retains in-frame rearrangements with V and J assigned. A fraction of the clones does not appear; measured against another copy, unresolved V genes explain less than half of the discrepancy, and the remainder lacks a known reason. V and J calls and clone size are given by that table; D and trimming were obtained from the DNA. The sample table lists about 690,000 clones, 90% of them with a count of one. The ten largest clones represent around a third of the sample.

Sequencing used memory CD8+ T cells from PBMCs. The cell subset or site tag for this specimen amounts to: CD45RO+ cells pooled with CCR7-negative TemRA cells. This TCR was sampled from a man aged 18 to 30 in good health. Some clones in this sample may be carry-over from other donors' samples. The chain was built from TRBV7-8 and TRBJ2-2, with a tentative D gene TRBD2 over 6 matching bases. The DNA sequence is TGTGCCAGCAGCCAGTTAGGAGGGGACACCGGGGAGCTGTTTTTT. It translates to CASSQLGGDTGELFF.